This TCR beta chain was sequenced during a study of blood T cell repertoires in COVID-19. Across the study: Sites in the United States, Italy and Spain provided acute and convalescent COVID-19 samples. T cells, B-cell-depleted T cells, or PBMCs provided the cDNA or gDNA that served as material.

Produced via immunoSEQ multiplex PCR; TCRdb's table is partial and in-frame only. The sample contains about 220,000 clones, 82% of which appear only once. Participant reports of clinical history set cohort assignment. Trimming at V came to 2 bases and at J to 1 base, leaving 7 bases not matched to a gene. CDR3 length equals 16 residues. The V gene's germline CDR1 is MNHNS and CDR2 SASEGT. Sequences were obtained from PBMCs or T cells enriched from blood (not recorded which). This sequence originates from a woman in her fifties or sixties who had recovered from COVID-19. This chain joins TRBV6-1 and TRBJ1-2; 7 positions agree with TRBD1. CDR3 sequence: CASSETPDRYNYGYTF. The CDR3 DNA sequence: TGTGCCAGCAGTGAAACCCCGGACAGGTATAACTATGGCTACACCTTC.